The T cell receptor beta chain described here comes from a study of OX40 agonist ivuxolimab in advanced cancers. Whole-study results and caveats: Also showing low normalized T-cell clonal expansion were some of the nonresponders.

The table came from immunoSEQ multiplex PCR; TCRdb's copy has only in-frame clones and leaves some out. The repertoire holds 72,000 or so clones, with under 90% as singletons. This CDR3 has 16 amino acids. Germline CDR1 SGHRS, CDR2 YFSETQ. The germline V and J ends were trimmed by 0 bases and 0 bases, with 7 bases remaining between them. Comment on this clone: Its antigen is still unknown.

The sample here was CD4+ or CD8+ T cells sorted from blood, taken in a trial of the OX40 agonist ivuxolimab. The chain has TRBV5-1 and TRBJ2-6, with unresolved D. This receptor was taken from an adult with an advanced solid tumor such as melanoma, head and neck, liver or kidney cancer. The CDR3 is CASSLGASSGANVLTF. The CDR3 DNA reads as TGCGCCAGCAGCTTGGGTGCTTCCTCTGGGGCCAACGTCCTGACTTTC. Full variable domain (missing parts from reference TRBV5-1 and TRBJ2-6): KAGVTQTPRYLIKTRGQQVTLSCSPISGHRSVSWYQQTPGQGLQFLFEYFSETQRNKGNFPGRFSGRQFSNSRSEMNVSTLELGDSALYLCASSLGASSGANVLTFGAGSRLTVL.